This passage covers 27 T cell receptor beta chains from one sample sequenced in a study of vaccination and CD4 T cells after COVID-19. Indicated time point: late sampling 161 to 241 days after vaccination in a few convalescent patients. One entry per CDR3 protein results from TCRdb running MiXCR on the PCR reads. The table lists under 30,000 distinct CDR3 sequences, about 47% of them singletons. Here the sequenced sample was CD4+ T cells from blood, taken about 7 months after SARS-CoV-2 vaccination. Receptors were obtained from a human donor who had recovered from COVID-19.

This clonotype was counted a single time. The chain uses TRBV4-2 and TRBJ2-7; D is uncertain. CDR3 length: 15 residues. V gave up 3 bases and J gave up 6 bases, with 18 bases separating them. CDR1 is LGHNA, CDR2 YNFKEQ, per germline. CDR3 protein: CASSQGSQTDGEQYF. The DNA of the CDR3 is TGTGCCAGCAGCCAGGGCTCTCAAACAGACGGCGAGCAGTACTTC.

CDR3 loop: CASSRGLAGDEQYF. The CDR3 region has the DNA TGTGCCAGCAGCCGAGGACTAGCGGGAGACGAGCAGTACTTC. The J gene is TRBJ2-7, the V gene TRBV11-3; 13 positions match TRBD2. V shed 5 bases, J shed 5 bases, and the junction held 3 bases outside the gene matches. The CDR3 length is 14 residues. Germline V gene sequence: CDR1 SGHNT, CDR2 YENEEA.

A few counts support this clonotype. J is TRBJ1-2 and V is TRBV2, with TRBD1 as a possible D gene (6 bases). V was shortened by 8 bases and J by 5 bases, with 18 bases between the two germline ends. CDR1 and CDR2 (germline): SNHLY, FYNNEI. CDR3 length equals 14 residues. CDR3 sequence (DNA): TGTGCCAGCGGGGGGGCCTATAGCCCTTATGGCTACACCTTC. This codes for CASGGAYSPYGYTF.

The rearrangement links TRBV19 to TRBJ2-7; TRBD2 matches at 11 bases. CDR1 LNHDA and CDR2 SQIVND come from the germline V gene (reference sequence). Trimming removed 5 bases from V and 1 base from J; junction bases left unmatched: 10. The CDR3 spans 17 residues. CDR3: CASSAPGTSGLSYEQYF. In nucleotides, the CDR3 is TGTGCCAGTAGTGCCCCCGGGACTAGCGGTTTGTCCTACGAGCAGTACTTC.

The chain recombines TRBV7-2 with TRBJ2-3; TRBD2 agrees at 9 bases. Looked up from germline, CDR1 is SGHTA and CDR2 is FQGNSA. The trim removed 2 bases at V and 0 bases at J, leaving 3 bases unmatched. The CDR3 has 16 residues. The CDR3 coding sequence is TGTGCCAGCAGCTTAATAGCGGGGGCTAGCACAGATACGCAGTATTTT. It encodes CASSLIAGASTDTQYF.

The chain links TRBV15 to TRBJ2-4; 8 bases are shared with TRBD1. Germline V gene sequence: CDR1 LNHNV, CDR2 YYDKDF (reference sequence). The CDR3 contains 14 residues. The V and J ends lost 5 bases and 5 bases, in that order; junction bases with no gene match: 5. This CDR3 is CATSGPGQENIQYF. The CDR3 bases are TGTGCCACCAGCGGTCCGGGACAGGAAAACATTCAGTACTTC. Full variable domain (remainder filled in from reference TRBV15 and TRBJ2-4): DAMVIQNPRYQVTQFGKPVTLSCSQTLNHNVMYWYQQKSSQAPKLLFHYYDKDFNNEADTPDNFQSRRPNTSFCFLDIRSPGLGDTAMYLCATSGPGQENIQYFGAGTRLSVL.

The rearrangement links TRBV7-9 to TRBJ1-1, with D tentatively TRBD1 (5 bases). The ends were cut back, 6 bases at V and 0 bases at J, with 8 bases in the middle. The CDR3 spans 13 residues. CDR1 and CDR2 (germline): SEHNR, FQNEAQ (reference sequence). CDR3 sequence reads: CASSRQLNTEAFF. The CDR3 DNA sequence: TGTGCCAGCAGTAGACAGCTGAACACTGAAGCTTTCTTT.

This clonotype was counted between two and nine times. The J gene is TRBJ1-5, the V gene TRBV15; 8 nucleotides line up with TRBD1. V trimming: 0 bases; J trimming: 5 bases; junction bases outside the gene matches: 3. In germline, CDR1 is LNHNV, CDR2 YYDKDF (reference sequence). The CDR3 runs to 15 residues. The CDR3 spells CATSRDRGLYQPQHF. DNA of the CDR3: TGTGCCACCAGCAGAGACAGGGGGCTCTATCAGCCCCAGCATTTT. Complete variable domain (other parts from reference TRBV15 and TRBJ1-5): DAMVIQNPRYQVTQFGKPVTLSCSQTLNHNVMYWYQQKSSQAPKLLFHYYDKDFNNEADTPDNFQSRRPNTSFCFLDIRSPGLGDTAMYLCATSRDRGLYQPQHFGDGTRLSIL.

This clonotype occurred a few times. V and J are TRBV27 and TRBJ2-7, with D possibly called TRBD1 or TRBD2 (5 bases each). The CDR3 is made up of 14 amino acids. The germline V and J ends were trimmed by 3 bases and 4 bases, with 13 bases remaining between them. The V gene's germline CDR1 is MNHEY and CDR2 SMNVEV (reference sequence). The CDR3 nucleotides are TGTGCCAGCAGTTTGCCAGGGACGGTGTACGAGCAGTACTTC. This encodes CASSLPGTVYEQYF.

By sample share, this clonotype is medium-sized (0.01 to 0.1%). The chain recombines TRBV15 with TRBJ1-1; 9 bases line up with TRBD1. This CDR3 is 16 amino acids long. V shed 0 bases, J shed 8 bases, and the junction held 10 bases outside the gene matches. In germline, CDR1 is LNHNV, CDR2 YYDKDF (reference sequence). CDR3: CATSREGYRGPSEAFF. CDR3 nucleotides: TGTGCCACCAGCAGAGAAGGCTACAGGGGGCCATCGGAAGCTTTCTTT. Full variable domain (rest looked up from reference TRBV15 and TRBJ1-1): DAMVIQNPRYQVTQFGKPVTLSCSQTLNHNVMYWYQQKSSQAPKLLFHYYDKDFNNEADTPDNFQSRRPNTSFCFLDIRSPGLGDTAMYLCATSREGYRGPSEAFFGQGTRLTVV.

Notes on this clonotype: The junction does not match germline at one end; this may be a read error. The gene calls are TRBV29-1 and TRBJ2-2; no clear D gene. Germline CDR1 is SQVTM and CDR2 is ANQGSEA. The CDR3 has 16 amino acids. CDR3 nucleotide sequence: TGCAGCGCTGAAACCGGGTCCAATAGATACACCGGGGAGCTGTTTTTT. Its translation: CSAETGSNRYTGELFF.

The CDR3 DNA reads TGTGCCATCAGTGGGACTAGCGGGGGTAAAGAGACCCAGTACTTC. Residues: CAISGTSGGKETQYF. The V gene is TRBV10-3, the J gene TRBJ2-5; TRBD2 agrees at 13 bases. The CDR3 covers 15 residues. CDR1 and CDR2 (germline): ENHRY, SYGVKD. V gave up 4 bases and J gave up 3 bases; unmatched junction bases: 2.

The chain links TRBV7-2 to TRBJ2-7; D may be TRBD1 or TRBD2 (6 bases each). CDR3 length: 15 residues. CDR1 and CDR2 from the germline V gene are SGHTA and FQGNSA. Trimming removed 1 base at V and 4 bases at J, with 14 bases between. CDR3 residues: CASSLEGGLSYEQYF. DNA of the CDR3: TGTGCCAGCAGCTTAGAGGGGGGTCTGTCGTACGAGCAGTACTTC.

The rearrangement uses TRBV7-6 and TRBJ2-7; 11 nucleotides align to TRBD1. Looked up from germline, CDR1 is SGHVS and CDR2 is FNYEAQ. J lost 5 bases, V lost 5 bases, and 20 bases had no gene match. This CDR3 contains 19 residues. The CDR3 sequence is CASSRTGGASGGRANEQYF. The CDR3 coding sequence is TGTGCCAGCAGCCGGACAGGGGGCGCGTCCGGCGGGAGGGCCAACGAGCAGTACTTC.

This clonotype has a handful of counts. The chain uses TRBV27 and TRBJ2-5; tentative D call: TRBD2 (6 bases). The germline V and J ends were trimmed by 3 bases and 2 bases, with 16 bases remaining between them. Germline V lookup: CDR1 MNHEY, CDR2 SMNVEV (reference sequence). The length of the CDR3 is 16 residues. CDR3 residues: CASSFRRASDQETQYF. The CDR3 DNA follows: TGTGCCAGCAGTTTTAGAAGGGCTAGCGATCAAGAGACCCAGTACTTC.

This chain connects TRBV6-5 to TRBJ1-2; D gene unclear. This CDR3 has 15 amino acids. Germline-derived CDR1 and CDR2 are MNHEY and SVGAGI. Trimming cost V 4 bases and J 4 bases, with 16 bases left between them. This chain's CDR3 is CASSSQPDPGYGYTF. CDR3 DNA: TGTGCCAGCAGTTCACAACCGGATCCCGGCTATGGCTACACCTTC.

This clonotype has only a few counts. The chain carries TRBV12-3 or TRBV12-4 and TRBJ2-1; TRBD1 or TRBD2 may be the D gene (5 bases each). V was shortened by 7 bases and J by 3 bases, with 13 bases between the two germline ends. The length of the CDR3 is 14 residues. The CDR3 is CASTELGVYNEQFF. In DNA, the CDR3 is TGTGCCAGCACCGAACTAGGGGTCTACAATGAGCAGTTCTTC.

The J gene is TRBJ2-7, the V gene TRBV7-9; 8 nucleotides align to TRBD1. The CDR3 consists of 15 residues. Trimming cost V 5 bases and J 2 bases; bases outside gene matches: 8. Germline V gene sequence: CDR1 SEHNR, CDR2 FQNEAQ (reference sequence). CDR3 protein: CASSGKDRVTYEQYF. The CDR3, as DNA: TGTGCCAGCAGCGGGAAGGACAGGGTCACCTACGAGCAGTACTTC.

This clonotype appeared a few times. The chain combines TRBV20-1 with TRBJ1-2; possibly TRBD1 for D (5 bases). The CDR3 totals 13 residues. Germline assignment: CDR1 DFQATT and CDR2 SNEGSKA (reference sequence). Trimming stripped 0 bases from V and 2 bases from J, with 7 bases between. CDR3: CSAREEGNYGYTF. CDR3 in DNA: TGCAGTGCTAGAGAGGAGGGGAACTATGGCTACACCTTC.

This chain joins TRBV7-9 and TRBJ2-1; TRBD1 is a possible D gene (6 bases). Looked up from germline, CDR1 is SEHNR and CDR2 is FQNEAQ (reference sequence). V lost 4 bases and J 9 bases, leaving 13 bases between the germline ends. This CDR3 has 13 amino acids. This chain's CDR3 is CASSSRGLGEQFF. The CDR3 DNA sequence: TGTGCCAGCAGCTCGAGGGGGTTGGGTGAGCAGTTCTTC.

This rearrangement joins TRBV5-4 to TRBJ1-2, with a weak D call TRBD1 (6 bases). Germline V lookup: CDR1 SGHNT, CDR2 YYREEE (reference sequence). Trimming pared 0 bases from V and 4 bases from J, leaving 7 bases between. The CDR3 totals 13 residues. CDR3 protein: CASSLEGGYGYTF. The CDR3 DNA sequence: TGTGCCAGCAGCTTGGAAGGGGGCTATGGCTACACCTTC.

This clonotype was recorded once. This chain links TRBV5-1 with TRBJ2-1; the D is unclear. V lost 0 bases, J lost 0 bases, and 1 base lay in between. Germline V gene sequence: CDR1 SGHRS, CDR2 YFSETQ. This CDR3 is 13 amino acids long. Here the CDR3 DNA reads TGCGCCAGCAGCTTGGCCTCCTACAATGAGCAGTTCTTC. It encodes CASSLASYNEQFF.

This clonotype was seen a few times. The J gene is TRBJ2-6, the V gene TRBV7-9; tentatively, D is TRBD2 (5 bases). V was pared by 10 bases and J by 2 bases, with 12 bases between. Germline V gives CDR1 SEHNR, CDR2 FQNEAQ (reference sequence). The CDR3 runs 14 residues. DNA for the CDR3: TGTGCCATAGAGGAGGTGGCTGGGGCCAACGTCCTGACTTTC. Translated, it gives CAIEEVAGANVLTF.

V usage is TRBV24-1 and J usage is TRBJ2-1, with D possibly TRBD2 on 6 matching bases. CDR1 is KGHDR, CDR2 SFDVKD, per germline. Trimming stripped 2 bases from V and 0 bases from J, with 10 bases between. This CDR3 has 16 amino acids. The CDR3 DNA follows: TGTGCCACCAGTGATTACCAGCGGGCCTCCTACAATGAGCAGTTCTTC. Protein product: CATSDYQRASYNEQFF.

The V gene is TRBV20-1, the J gene TRBJ2-3, with TRBD2 identical over 7 bases. The CDR3 contains 16 residues. The germline gives CDR1 DFQATT, CDR2 SNEGSKA (reference sequence). V lost 4 bases to trimming and J lost 8 bases; unmatched junction nucleotides: 18. CDR3 DNA: TGCAGTGCTATGCGCTCGGGGCTAGCGGATGGGGGTACGCAGTATTTT. Its translation: CSAMRSGLADGGTQYF.

This clonotype has just one count. The rearrangement uses TRBV18 and TRBJ1-6; 9 bases are shared with TRBD1. With 6 bases clipped from V and 7 bases from J, the junction kept 10 bases outside the gene matches. This CDR3 is built from 16 residues. CDR1 KGHSH and CDR2 LQKENI come from the germline V gene. Here the CDR3 DNA reads TGTGCCAGCTCCCCTGGACAGGGGAGTTTGAATTCACCCCTCCACTTT. Its translation: CASSPGQGSLNSPLHF. Supplemented by reference TRBV18 and TRBJ1-6, the full variable domain reads NAGVMQNPRHLVRRRGQEARLRCSPMKGHSHVYWYRQLPEEGLKFMVYLQKENIIDESGMPKERFSAEFPKEGPSILRIQQVVRGDSAAYFCASSPGQGSLNSPLHFGNGTRLTVT.

The table lists this clonotype with a count of one. The chain is built from TRBV7-9 and TRBJ2-1, with D perhaps matching TRBD1 (5 bases). Trimming removed 3 bases at V and 6 bases at J, with 9 bases between. This CDR3 has 13 residues. Germline assignment: CDR1 SEHNR and CDR2 FQNEAQ (reference sequence). The CDR3 loop reads CASSLLGPNEQFF. The CDR3 DNA reads TGTGCCAGCAGCTTGTTGGGGCCCAATGAGCAGTTCTTC.